This T cell receptor (beta chain) appears in the sequencing data of a study of CD8 T cells in Susac syndrome. V gave up 6 bases and J gave up 5 bases, with 24 bases separating them. The CDR3 totals 17 residues. Sequencing of TCR beta covered CD8+ and CD4+ T cells obtained from blood. TEMRA cells were FACS-enriched, with CD8+ and CD4+ T cells isolated negatively. A word on this clonotype: What it binds is unknown.

Points from the study as a whole: It was acknowledged in the study that the number of individuals who were included in its TCR sequencing and HLA analysis was relatively small.

An input of about 0.5 to 1 ug of RNA was subjected to reverse transcription using random hexamers. The immunoSEQ assay covered 54 Vbeta and 13 Jbeta segments for CDR3. One entry per CDR3 protein, called by TCRdb with MiXCR from the immunoSEQ multiplex PCR reads. This sample has about 440,000 distinct CDR3 sequences; approximately 89% occur once, and the top ten carry 0.09% to 0.15%. The gene calls are TRBV12-3 or TRBV12-4 and TRBJ2-3; no clear D gene. Sample: CD8+ T cells from PBMCs. This TCR was sampled from a human donor with multiple sclerosis. The CDR3 sequence: CASRTFTGELPEDTQYF. The CDR3 region has the DNA TGTGCCAGCAGGACCTTTACTGGCGAGCTACCGGAAGATACGCAGTATTTT.